These 23 T cell receptor beta chains were all obtained from the same sample, sequenced in a study of T cell clusters in autoimmune cytopenias. One tube held mixed TRB-A and TRB-B primer pools for touch-down PCR. TCRdb reanalyzed the multiplex PCR reads, giving one entry per CDR3 protein sequence and no DNA. In total, the table holds some 5,700 distinct CDR3 sequences. Each sample's input was 250 ng genomic DNA, roughly 38,000 genome equivalents. A further study also used this sample, focusing on T cell repertoires in aging, cancer and after chemotherapy.

Sequencing was carried out using peripheral blood. Every receptor here comes from a human donor in good health.

Judged by frequency, this clonotype is medium-sized (0.01 to 0.1%). This chain links TRBV29-1 with TRBJ1-1. The CDR3 is 15 amino acids. Germline assignment: CDR1 SQVTM and CDR2 ANQGSEA. CDR3: CSVEDGVWGTGEAFF. Based on the CDR3 plus reference TRBV29-1 and TRBJ1-1, the full variable domain is SAVISQKPSRDICQRGTSLTIQCQVDSQVTMMFWYRQQPGQSLTLIATANQGSEATYESGFVIDKFPISRPNLTFSTLTVSNMSPEDSSIYLCSVEDGVWGTGEAFFGQGTRLTVV.

By frequency, this clonotype is medium-sized. The chain couples TRBV12-3 or TRBV12-4 to TRBJ2-1; the D call of TRBD1 rests on TCRdb alone, since no DNA is present to check it. This CDR3 has 15 residues. The CDR3 sequence: CASSGFTGGYNEQFF.

The chain links TRBV6-2 or TRBV6-3 to TRBJ2-7; TCRdb lists TRBD1, though no DNA is available to test this call. The CDR3 covers 14 residues. Germline V gene data show CDR1 as MNHEY and CDR2 as SVGEGT. The CDR3 reads CASRYDTGGYEQYF.

This clonotype shows up as medium-sized by frequency. V usage is TRBV6-5 and J usage is TRBJ2-7; TCRdb picks TRBD1, but there is no DNA to check that call. The V gene's germline CDR1 is MNHEY and CDR2 SVGAGI. The CDR3 covers 13 residues. The chain's CDR3 is CASSRSGGHEQYF.

This clonotype is classed as medium-sized by frequency. V gene TRBV19 combines with J gene TRBJ1-4; TCRdb designates TRBD1, a call that cannot be tested without DNA. The CDR3 is made up of 14 amino acids. CDR1 and CDR2 from the germline V gene are LNHDA and SQIVND (reference sequence). The CDR3 region is CASVGGNQGEKLFF.

The rearrangement uses TRBV20-1 and TRBJ2-3; TCRdb calls TRBD2, which cannot be checked without DNA. The CDR3 has 17 amino acids. Germline loops: CDR1 DFQATT, CDR2 SNEGSKA (reference sequence). CDR3 region: CSAEEWASGGMGDTQYF.

The chain combines TRBV6-4 with TRBJ1-1; the TCRdb call, TRBD1, lacks DNA for checking. Germline V lookup: CDR1 MRHNA, CDR2 SNTAGT. The CDR3 spans 15 residues. CDR3 residues: CASSDSGGMNTEAFF.

Its frequency marks this clonotype as medium-sized. The gene calls are TRBV19 and TRBJ2-7; the TCRdb D gene call, TRBD2, has no DNA to confirm it. The CDR3 loop spans 15 amino acids. Germline CDR1 is LNHDA and CDR2 is SQIVND (reference sequence). The CDR3 sequence: CASSPGLPIPYEQYF. Full variable domain (missing parts from reference TRBV19 and TRBJ2-7): DGGITQSPKYLFRKEGQNVTLSCEQNLNHDAMYWYRQDPGQGLRLIYYSQIVNDFQKGDIAEGYSVSREKKESFPLTVTSAQKNPTAFYLCASSPGLPIPYEQYFGPGTRLTVT.

This clonotype is called medium-sized based on its frequency. The V call is TRBV19, the J call TRBJ1-2. Germline V lookup: CDR1 LNHDA, CDR2 SQIVND (reference sequence). The CDR3 spans 12 residues. This CDR3 is CASSFPGGDYTF. Based on the CDR3 plus reference TRBV19 and TRBJ1-2, the full variable domain is DGGITQSPKYLFRKEGQNVTLSCEQNLNHDAMYWYRQDPGQGLRLIYYSQIVNDFQKGDIAEGYSVSREKKESFPLTVTSAQKNPTAFYLCASSFPGGDYTFGSGTRLTVV.

Judged by frequency, this clonotype is medium-sized. The chain joins TRBV18 to TRBJ2-3. The CDR3 has 13 residues. Germline assignment: CDR1 KGHSH and CDR2 LQKENI. CDR3 in amino acids: CASSPRDTDTQYF. The complete variable domain, with remaining parts taken from reference TRBV18 and TRBJ2-3, reads NAGVMQNPRHLVRRRGQEARLRCSPMKGHSHVYWYRQLPEEGLKFMVYLQKENIIDESGMPKERFSAEFPKEGPSILRIQQVVRGDSAAYFCASSPRDTDTQYFGPGTRLTVL.

This clonotype is medium-sized by frequency. The V gene is TRBV19, the J gene TRBJ1-2; there is no DNA to check the TCRdb D call of TRBD1. This CDR3 comprises 15 residues. Germline lookup yields CDR1 LNHDA and CDR2 SQIVND (reference sequence). CDR3 loop: CASSLGTEANYGYTF.

Frequency places this clonotype as medium-sized. This rearrangement joins TRBV30 to TRBJ1-5; TCRdb lists TRBD1, though no DNA is available to test this call. The length of the CDR3 is 14 residues. Germline V lookup: CDR1 GTSNPN, CDR2 SVGIG (reference sequence). CDR3 in amino acids: CAWRGTGGGQPQHF.

This clonotype is identified as medium-sized from frequency. The chain uses TRBV13 and TRBJ2-3. The CDR3 totals 14 residues. Germline CDR1 reads PRHDT; CDR2 reads FYEKMQ (reference sequence). This CDR3 reads CASSLGGSTDTQYF.

This clonotype ranks as medium-sized in terms of frequency. The chain recombines TRBV6-1 with TRBJ2-5. There are 15 residues in the CDR3. The germline V gene has CDR1 MNHNS and CDR2 SASEGT. This CDR3 is CASSEVSGYGETQYF.

Considering frequency, this clonotype is medium-sized (0.01 to 0.1%). J is TRBJ2-6 and V is TRBV19; no DNA is available, so the TRBD1 call from TCRdb remains unchecked. Germline assignment: CDR1 LNHDA and CDR2 SQIVND (reference sequence). This CDR3 is 18 amino acids long. This CDR3 is CASSIPRGGLSGANVLTF. Variable domain in full (rest from reference TRBV19 and TRBJ2-6): DGGITQSPKYLFRKEGQNVTLSCEQNLNHDAMYWYRQDPGQGLRLIYYSQIVNDFQKGDIAEGYSVSREKKESFPLTVTSAQKNPTAFYLCASSIPRGGLSGANVLTFGAGSRLTVL.

Measured by frequency, this clonotype is medium-sized. V gene TRBV12-3 or TRBV12-4 combines with J gene TRBJ1-6; the D gene TCRdb calls, TRBD1, cannot be checked with no DNA. The CDR3 covers 14 residues. This chain's CDR3 is CASSYGTDNSPLHF.

J is TRBJ2-1 and V is TRBV20-1; TCRdb outputs TRBD1, but without DNA this stays unchecked. Germline V gene lookup returns CDR1 DFQATT and CDR2 SNEGSKA (reference sequence). This CDR3 is 14 amino acids long. The CDR3 loop is CSAVVPVPLNEQFF.

Measured by frequency, this clonotype is medium-sized (0.01 to 0.1%). This CDR3 is CASGPGTSPQPQHF. The chain carries TRBV6-4 and TRBJ1-5. Germline CDR1 is MRHNA and CDR2 is SNTAGT. The CDR3 contains 14 residues.

The chain's CDR3 is CASSFLKGQGRNEQFF. The V gene is TRBV28, the J gene TRBJ2-1; TCRdb's D gene call, TRBD1, goes unchecked for lack of DNA. The CDR3 is 16 amino acids. CDR1 and CDR2 from the germline V gene are MDHEN and SYDVKM.

In terms of frequency, this clonotype is medium-sized. The chain combines TRBV5-4 with TRBJ1-6. Germline assignment: CDR1 SGHNT and CDR2 YYREEE (reference sequence). The CDR3 covers 14 residues. The CDR3 loop is CASSFMGEESALHF.

Judged by frequency, this clonotype is medium-sized. The chain has TRBV13 and TRBJ2-1; there is no DNA to check the TCRdb D call of TRBD1. The V gene's germline CDR1 is PRHDT and CDR2 FYEKMQ (reference sequence). The CDR3 runs to 14 residues. CDR3 sequence reads: CASSWEGQINEQFF.

This clonotype is medium-sized (0.01 to 0.1%) by frequency. The CDR3 loop reads CSASVDTDTQYF. The chain links TRBV20-1 to TRBJ2-3. CDR1 DFQATT and CDR2 SNEGSKA come from the germline V gene (reference sequence). The CDR3 extends over 12 amino acids.

Measured by frequency, this clonotype is medium-sized. This chain joins TRBV6-2 or TRBV6-3 and TRBJ2-1. Per germline, CDR1 MNHEY and CDR2 SVGEGT. This CDR3 region has 13 residues. CDR3 loop: CASSYPSLGEQFF.